A selection of T cell receptor beta chains follows, all from one sample in a study of shared clonotypes between healthy human individuals. Sequencing used immunoSEQ multiplex PCR; TCRdb keeps in-frame clones, though not all of them. The repertoire holds 1,500,000 or so clones, with about 98.5% as singletons. Sequencing was carried out using naive CD4+ T cells sorted from blood. The receptor source for this set is a man aged 25 to 40 in good health. The CDR3 runs from the conserved cysteine through the conserved F or W. A D gene is named only where the DNA matches it firmly. Clone size, where shown, is once, few, many, or a class for clones that have expanded.

V gene: TRBV18
J gene: TRBJ1-1
clone size: once
D gene: TRBD1
CDR3 protein: CASSPGQGGTEAFF
CDR3 DNA: TGTGCCAGCTCACCGGGACAGGGTGGCACTGAAGCTTTCTTT

V gene: TRBV7-2
J gene: TRBJ2-5
clone size: -
D gene: -
CDR3 protein: CASRSQETQYF
CDR3 DNA: TGTGCCAGCAGATCTCAAGAGACCCAGTACTTC

V gene: TRBV28
J gene: TRBJ2-7
clone size: -
D gene: TRBD1
CDR3 protein: CASSPEIGTGYSYEQYF
CDR3 DNA: TGTGCCAGCAGTCCCGAGATCGGGACAGGCTATTCCTACGAGCAGTACTTC

V gene: TRBV7-8
J gene: TRBJ2-5
clone size: -
D gene: TRBD1
CDR3 protein: CASSAGQGAAAQYF
CDR3 DNA: TGTGCCAGCAGCGCCGGACAGGGTGCGGCGGCCCAGTACTTC

V gene: TRBV19
J gene: TRBJ2-7
clone size: -
D gene: -
CDR3 protein: CASREQELSSYEQYF
CDR3 DNA: TGTGCCAGTAGAGAACAGGAGCTAAGCTCCTACGAGCAGTACTTC

V gene: TRBV28
J gene: TRBJ1-4
clone size: -
D gene: TRBD1
CDR3 protein: CASSSADRRNEKLFF
CDR3 DNA: TGTGCCAGCAGTTCCGCGGACAGGCGCAATGAAAAACTGTTTTTT

V gene: TRBV29-1
J gene: TRBJ2-1
clone size: -
D gene: -
CDR3 protein: CSVEGRVAGYNEQFF
CDR3 DNA: TGCAGCGTTGAAGGCAGGGTGGCGGGCTACAATGAGCAGTTCTTC

V gene: TRBV5-4
J gene: TRBJ2-7
clone size: -
D gene: TRBD2
CDR3 protein: CASSSGLTSLSYEQYF
CDR3 DNA: TGTGCCAGCAGCTCCGGGCTGACTAGCCTCTCCTACGAGCAGTACTTC

V gene: TRBV18
J gene: TRBJ1-5
clone size: -
D gene: -
CDR3 protein: CASSPVVDQPQHF
CDR3 DNA: TGTGCCAGCTCACCTGTAGTGGATCAGCCCCAGCATTTT

V gene: TRBV30
J gene: TRBJ2-3
clone size: -
D gene: -
CDR3 protein: CAWSVPSTDTQYF
CDR3 DNA: TGTGCCTGGAGTGTACCTAGCACAGATACGCAGTATTTT

V gene: TRBV6-5
J gene: TRBJ2-3
clone size: -
D gene: -
CDR3 protein: CASRVFLLGDTQYF
CDR3 DNA: TGTGCCAGCAGGGTTTTTCTTTTAGGAGATACGCAGTATTTT

V gene: TRBV10-3
J gene: TRBJ2-2
clone size: -
D gene: -
CDR3 protein: CAIKDSTNTGELFF
CDR3 DNA: TGTGCCATCAAGGACAGCACGAACACCGGGGAGCTGTTTTTT

V gene: TRBV9
J gene: TRBJ2-7
clone size: -
D gene: TRBD1
CDR3 protein: CASSVAVTGGVEQYF
CDR3 DNA: TGTGCCAGCAGCGTAGCGGTGACAGGGGGAGTGGAGCAGTACTTC

V gene: TRBV9
J gene: TRBJ2-7
clone size: -
D gene: TRBD1
CDR3 protein: CASSVGTGGLFLGEQYF
CDR3 DNA: TGTGCCAGCAGCGTGGGGACAGGTGGGCTCTTTTTGGGCGAGCAGTACTTC

V gene: TRBV6-1
J gene: TRBJ2-7
clone size: -
D gene: TRBD1
CDR3 protein: CASNRGLSYEQYF
CDR3 DNA: TGTGCCAGCAACAGGGGGCTCTCCTACGAGCAGTACTTC

V gene: TRBV18
J gene: TRBJ1-1
clone size: -
D gene: -
CDR3 protein: CASSPPSQVNTEAFF
CDR3 DNA: TGTGCCAGCTCACCACCTTCGCAGGTGAACACTGAAGCTTTCTTT

V gene: TRBV19
J gene: TRBJ2-7
clone size: -
D gene: -
CDR3 protein: CASSPSFQVHEQYF
CDR3 DNA: TGTGCCAGTAGTCCCTCGTTCCAGGTTCACGAGCAGTACTTC

V gene: TRBV7-2
J gene: TRBJ2-3
clone size: -
D gene: -
CDR3 protein: CASSLRGKGTDTQYF
CDR3 DNA: TGTGCCAGCAGCTTAAGGGGAAAAGGAACAGATACGCAGTATTTT

V gene: TRBV18
J gene: TRBJ1-1
clone size: -
D gene: -
CDR3 protein: CASSPLRGGLRNTEAFF
CDR3 DNA: TGTGCCAGCTCACCACTCAGGGGCGGTCTTCGGAACACTGAAGCTTTCTTT

V gene: TRBV5-5
J gene: TRBJ1-3
clone size: once
D gene: -
CDR3 protein: CASSLDPRRDTIYF
CDR3 DNA: TGTGCCAGCAGCTTGGATCCCCGAAGGGACACCATATATTTT

V gene: TRBV30
J gene: TRBJ1-2
clone size: -
D gene: -
CDR3 protein: CAWSLSGVPNYGYTF
CDR3 DNA: TGTGCCTGGAGCCTTTCAGGCGTCCCAAACTATGGCTACACCTTC

V gene: TRBV5-1
J gene: TRBJ2-5
clone size: once
D gene: TRBD2
CDR3 protein: CASSVGAGGETQYF
CDR3 DNA: TGCGCCAGCAGCGTGGGGGCGGGAGGCGAGACCCAGTACTTC

V gene: TRBV7-2
J gene: TRBJ1-2
clone size: -
D gene: TRBD1
CDR3 protein: CASSLAEGAGGYTF
CDR3 DNA: TGTGCCAGCAGCTTAGCCGAGGGGGCGGGTGGCTACACCTTC

V gene: TRBV13
J gene: TRBJ1-1
clone size: -
D gene: -
CDR3 protein: CASSLIRNTEAFF
CDR3 DNA: TGTGCCAGCAGCTTAATTAGGAACACTGAAGCTTTCTTT

V gene: TRBV29-1
J gene: TRBJ2-1
clone size: -
D gene: TRBD2
CDR3 protein: CSVRESPAYNEQFF
CDR3 DNA: TGCAGCGTGCGGGAGTCACCGGCTTACAATGAGCAGTTCTTC

V gene: TRBV5-4
J gene: TRBJ2-3
clone size: once
D gene: TRBD2
CDR3 protein: CASGTSGTDTQYF
CDR3 DNA: TGTGCCAGCGGGACTAGCGGCACAGATACGCAGTATTTT